The clone carrying this TCR beta chain was found many times. Antigen specificity is unknown. TCRdb reanalysed the 5' RACE reads using MiXCR and keeps one entry per CDR3 protein. The sample has about 550,000 distinct CDR3 sequences; 20% to 25% are singletons. This sample stems from a study of identical twins. Study outcomes and limitations: With abundant cord blood beta clonotypes, insertions were fewer; memory repertoires showed no such pattern.

Each donor (without exception) was a healthy Caucasian. These same data were also listed under a study on yellow fever vaccine responses in identical twins. That publication notes: Twins reportedly appeared to share part of their vaccine T cell response while keeping part individual.

Sequences were obtained from CD4+ T cells sorted from blood. The origin of this receptor is a woman aged 18-29 years in good health.

The CDR3 is CASVNLEFGGYTF. DNA for the CDR3: TGTGCCAGCGTAAACCTGGAGTTTGGTGGCTACACCTTC. The V gene is TRBV2, the J gene TRBJ1-2, with D uncertain. Germline V gene lookup returns CDR1 SNHLY and CDR2 FYNNEI. Trimming removed 8 bases from V and 7 bases from J, with 17 bases in between. The CDR3 sequence is 13 residues long.